The entry below describes one T cell receptor (beta chain). Time point: peripheral blood 6 weeks after treatment start. The data were taken from a study of PD-L1 blockade in urothelial cancer. Whole-study context: Bladder-origin urothelial cancer in males described about 90% of the 29 patients. The median T cell count in blood samples was approximately 140,000. At 3 weeks after treatment start (second dose) and again at 6 weeks, blood was analyzed.

Every PCR received spiked-in synthetic TCR analog templates. Profiled with immunoSEQ multiplex PCR; TCRdb holds only in-frame clones, not every one. This sample carries approximately 38,000 clones, approximately 86% of them seen once, and the ten largest clones take roughly 23%. CDR1 is MNHEY and CDR2 is SVGAGI in the germline V gene. The CDR3 consists of 15 residues. V was clipped by 6 bases and J by 4 bases; unmatched bases: 9. The source was PBMCs, collected around atezolizumab (anti-PD-L1) treatment. This sequence originates from a man aged 55-75 years with urothelial cancer. This chain joins TRBV6-5 and TRBJ2-5, with TRBD1 matching over 9 bases. Written as DNA, the CDR3 is TGTGCCAGCAGCCTTGGGGACAGGGATTCAGAGACCCAGTACTTC. Its translation: CASSLGDRDSETQYF.